This T cell receptor beta chain was recovered during a study of blood T cell repertoires in COVID-19. V was cut by 8 bases and J by 6 bases, with 27 bases left in between. The germline gives CDR1 MRHNA, CDR2 SNTAGT. The length of the CDR3 is 17 residues. As handled by the study authors: For nucleated cells, counts were estimated from reference gene primer amplification. The table came from immunoSEQ multiplex PCR; TCRdb's copy has only in-frame clones and leaves some out. V and J calls and clone size are those listed in that table; D and trimming were worked out from the DNA. The table has 230,000 or so clones, around 75% seen once; the top ten hold around 5.4%.

This TCR was sampled from a human donor in a cohort sampled during active COVID-19. What was sequenced was peripheral blood. The V call is TRBV6-4, the J call TRBJ2-3; D perhaps matches TRBD2 (6 bases). Here the CDR3 reads CASCIGGEMRRVDTQYF. For the CDR3, the DNA is TGTGCCAGCTGCATCGGAGGGGAGATGAGGCGGGTGGATACGCAGTATTTT.